This T cell receptor beta chain was documented in a study of blood T cell repertoires in COVID-19. Study at large: COVID-19 samples collected from the United States, Italy and Spain covered acute and convalescent phases. Sample material is recorded as cDNA or gDNA derived from T cells, B-cell-depleted T cells, or PBMCs.

Methods used by the authors: How many nucleated cells were present was estimated from reference gene primer amplification. Data came from immunoSEQ multiplex PCR; TCRdb stores just in-frame clones and leaves some out. That table furnishes V, J and clone size, whereas the DNA furnished D and trimming. Altogether roughly 100,000 clones are present, approximately 88% being singletons, with the ten largest covering 3.5%. Per germline, CDR1 MNHNS and CDR2 SASEGT. The CDR3 is 12 amino acids. V was trimmed by 3 bases and J by 4 bases, leaving 6 bases between them. The sample was peripheral blood. This chain uses TRBV6-1 with TRBJ1-2, with D hard to call. The sequence was obtained from a woman aged 60-75 years with acute or convalescent COVID-19. This chain's CDR3 is CASSERGYGYTF. The CDR3 region has the DNA TGTGCCAGCAGTGAGAGAGGCTATGGCTACACCTTC.